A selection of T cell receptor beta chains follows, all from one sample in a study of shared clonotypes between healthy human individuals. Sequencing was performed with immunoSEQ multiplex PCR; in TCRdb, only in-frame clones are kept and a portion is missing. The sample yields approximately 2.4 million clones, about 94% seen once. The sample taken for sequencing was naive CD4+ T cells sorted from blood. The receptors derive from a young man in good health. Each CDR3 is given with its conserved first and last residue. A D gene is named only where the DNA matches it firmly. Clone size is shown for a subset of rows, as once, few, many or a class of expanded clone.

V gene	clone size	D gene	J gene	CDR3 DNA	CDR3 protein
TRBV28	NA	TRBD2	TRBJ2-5	TGTGCCAGCAGTTTCGGACTAGCATCGAGTGAGACCCAGTACTTC	CASSFGLASSETQYF
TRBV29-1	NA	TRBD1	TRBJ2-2	TGCAGCGTTGCCGTCCAGGGGGCCGGGGAGCTGTTTTTT	CSVAVQGAGELFF
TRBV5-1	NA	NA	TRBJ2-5	TGCGCCAGCAGCTTGGAAGGGTACCAAGAGACCCAGTACTTC	CASSLEGYQETQYF
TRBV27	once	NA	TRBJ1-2	TGTGCCAGCAGTTTAAGAGGGACGGATAATGGCTACACCTTC	CASSLRGTDNGYTF
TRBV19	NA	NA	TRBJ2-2	TGTGCCAGCAAGGGGGAACCCAACACCGGGGAGCTGTTTTTT	CASKGEPNTGELFF
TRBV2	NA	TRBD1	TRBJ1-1	TGTGCCAGCAGTAGGGGACAGGGGAACACTGAAGCTTTCTTT	CASSRGQGNTEAFF
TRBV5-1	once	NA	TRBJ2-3	TGCGCCACCCAGGCACGGGGGGCATCTCCAGATACGCAGTATTTT	CATQARGASPDTQYF
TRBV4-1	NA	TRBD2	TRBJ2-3	TGCGCCAGCAGCCAAGATAGAGGCGGGGGGGCTTATTGGCAGTATTTT	CASSQDRGGGAYWQYF
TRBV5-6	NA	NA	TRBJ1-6	TGTGCCAGCACTGAGGACCGATCCTATAATTCACCCCTCCACTTT	CASTEDRSYNSPLHF
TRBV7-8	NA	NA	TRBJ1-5	TGTGCCAGCAGCTTGACCGCCGACAGATTTAATCAGCCCCAGCATTTT	CASSLTADRFNQPQHF
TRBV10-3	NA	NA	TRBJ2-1	TGTGCCATCAGGGGAGGACAGGCCTACAATGAGCAGTTCTTC	CAIRGGQAYNEQFF
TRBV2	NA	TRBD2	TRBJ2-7	TGTGCCAGCAAAAAATTCGAGGGGACTACGATATCCTACGAGCAGTACTTC	CASKKFEGTTISYEQYF
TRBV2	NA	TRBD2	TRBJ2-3	TGTGCCAGCAGGAGACTAGCGGGGATGAGCACAGATACGCAGTATTTT	CASRRLAGMSTDTQYF
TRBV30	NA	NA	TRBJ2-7	TGTGCCTGGAGTGGAGCAGACTACGAGCAGTACTTC	CAWSGADYEQYF
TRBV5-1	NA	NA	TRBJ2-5	TGCGCCAGCAGCGGCGGTATGGGGGTTGGGGAGACCCAGTACTTC	CASSGGMGVGETQYF
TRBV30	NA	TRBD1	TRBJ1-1	TGTGCCTGGGGGACAGGGATTGTGGGCACTGAAGCTTTCTTT	CAWGTGIVGTEAFF
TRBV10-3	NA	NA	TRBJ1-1	TGTGCCATCAGAGAGAACACTGAAGCTTTCTTT	CAIRENTEAFF
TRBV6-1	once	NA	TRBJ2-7	TGTGCCAGCACTGGACAGCCGCCCTACGAGCAGTACTTC	CASTGQPPYEQYF
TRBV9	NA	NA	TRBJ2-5	TGTGCCAGCAGCGTAGGGCAGGGCCCCATCGAGACCCAGTACTTC	CASSVGQGPIETQYF
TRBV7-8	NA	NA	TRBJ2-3	TGTGCCAGCAGCTTAGCGTCGACTTTCACAGATACGCAGTATTTT	CASSLASTFTDTQYF
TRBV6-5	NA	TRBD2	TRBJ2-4	TGTGCCAGCAGTTCCGGACTAGCGAGGGCCAAAAACATTCAGTACTTC	CASSSGLARAKNIQYF
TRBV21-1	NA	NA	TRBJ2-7	TGTGCCAGCAGCACCATAGCCTGGGACAGGGGGTACGAGCAGTACTTC	CASSTIAWDRGYEQYF
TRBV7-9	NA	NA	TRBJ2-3	TGTGCCAGCAGCGCCAGGGGATACGGCACAGATACGCAGTATTTT	CASSARGYGTDTQYF
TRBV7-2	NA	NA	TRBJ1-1	TGTGCCAGCAGCTTAGGTCCAGCCACTGAAGCTTTCTTT	CASSLGPATEAFF
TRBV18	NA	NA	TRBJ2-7	TGTGCCAGCTACTCCACCGGGACCGGAGTCTCCTACGAGCAGTACTTC	CASYSTGTGVSYEQYF
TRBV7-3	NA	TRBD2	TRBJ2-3	TGTGCCAGCAGCTTCCCTAACCGCGGGGGAGGCACAGATACGCAGTATTTT	CASSFPNRGGGTDTQYF
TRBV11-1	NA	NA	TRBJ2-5	TGTGCCAGCAGCTTACTGGGAGGTGGCCAAGAGACCCAGTACTTC	CASSLLGGGQETQYF
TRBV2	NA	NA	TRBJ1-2	TGTGCCAGCAGTGAAGTTCTGGGAACGGGTGGCTACACCTTC	CASSEVLGTGGYTF
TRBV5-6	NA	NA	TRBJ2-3	TGTGCCAGCAGCTTTACAGGGAGCACAGATACGCAGTATTTT	CASSFTGSTDTQYF
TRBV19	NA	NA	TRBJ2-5	TGTGCCAGTAATGACAGACTAGGTCAGGAGACCCAGTACTTC	CASNDRLGQETQYF
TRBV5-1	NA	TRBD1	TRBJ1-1	TGCGCCAGCAGCAGGACAGGTAGCGCCGGGGGCACTGAAGCTTTCTTT	CASSRTGSAGGTEAFF
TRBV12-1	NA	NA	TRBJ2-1	TGTGCCAGCAGCTGCCCGGGACTGAGGTTTAATGAGCAGTTCTTC	CASSCPGLRFNEQFF
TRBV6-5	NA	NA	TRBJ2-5	TGTGCCAGCAGAGGGACCCTTGGGGAGACCCAGTACTTC	CASRGTLGETQYF
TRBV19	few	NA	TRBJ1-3	TGTGCCAGTAGTCCCGCCGATGGCTTGGCTGGAAACACCATATATTTT	CASSPADGLAGNTIYF
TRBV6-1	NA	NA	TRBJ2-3	TGTGCCAGCAGTGACAACAACGGCCGCACAGATACGCAGTATTTT	CASSDNNGRTDTQYF
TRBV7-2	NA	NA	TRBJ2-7	TGTGCCAGCAGCAAAACACGAGCCTCCTACGAGCAGTACTTC	CASSKTRASYEQYF
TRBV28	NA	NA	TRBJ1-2	TGTGCCAGCAGCCGGGGGGGACTATATGGCTACACCTTC	CASSRGGLYGYTF
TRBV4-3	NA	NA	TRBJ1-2	TGCGCCAGCAGCCAAGATCTAGGCCCCTATGGCTACACCTTC	CASSQDLGPYGYTF
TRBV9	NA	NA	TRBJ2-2	TGTGCCAGCAGCGCCGGACAGATAAACACCGGGGAGCTGTTTTTT	CASSAGQINTGELFF
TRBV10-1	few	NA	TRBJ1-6	TGCGCCAGCAGTGCTGGGGGCAATAATTCACCCCTCCACTTT	CASSAGGNNSPLHF
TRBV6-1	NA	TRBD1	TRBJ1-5	TGTGCCAGCAGTACACAGGGGAATCAGCCCCAGCATTTT	CASSTQGNQPQHF